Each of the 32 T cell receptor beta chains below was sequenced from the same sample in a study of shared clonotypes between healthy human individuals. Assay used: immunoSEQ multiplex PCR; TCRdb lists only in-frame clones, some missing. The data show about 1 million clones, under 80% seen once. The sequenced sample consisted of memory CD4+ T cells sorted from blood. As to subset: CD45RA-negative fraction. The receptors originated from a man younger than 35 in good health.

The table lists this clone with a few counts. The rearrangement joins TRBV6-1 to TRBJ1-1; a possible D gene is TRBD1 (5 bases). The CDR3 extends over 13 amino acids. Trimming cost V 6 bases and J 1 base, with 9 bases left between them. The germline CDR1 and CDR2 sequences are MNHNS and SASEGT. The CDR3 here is CASSETENTEAFF. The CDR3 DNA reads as TGTGCCAGCAGCGAGACAGAGAACACTGAAGCTTTCTTT.

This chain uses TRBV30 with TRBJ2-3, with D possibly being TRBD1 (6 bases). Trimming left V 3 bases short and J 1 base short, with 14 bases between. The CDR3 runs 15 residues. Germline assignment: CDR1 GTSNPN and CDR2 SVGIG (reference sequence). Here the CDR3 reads CAWRVGRGGTDTQYF. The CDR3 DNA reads TGTGCCTGGAGGGTCGGCAGGGGCGGCACAGATACGCAGTATTTT.

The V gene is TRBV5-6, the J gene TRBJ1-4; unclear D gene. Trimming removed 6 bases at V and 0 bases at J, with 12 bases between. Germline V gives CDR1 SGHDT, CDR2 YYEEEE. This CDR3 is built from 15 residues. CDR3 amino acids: CASTHLAATNEKLFF. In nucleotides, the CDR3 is TGTGCCAGCACCCACCTGGCAGCAACTAATGAAAAACTGTTTTTT.

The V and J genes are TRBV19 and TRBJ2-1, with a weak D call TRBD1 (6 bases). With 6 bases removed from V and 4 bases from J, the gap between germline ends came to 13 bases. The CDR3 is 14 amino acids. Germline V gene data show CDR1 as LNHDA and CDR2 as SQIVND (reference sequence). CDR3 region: CASRTSDRYNEQFF. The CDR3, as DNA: TGTGCCAGTAGGACCTCGGACAGATACAATGAGCAGTTCTTC.

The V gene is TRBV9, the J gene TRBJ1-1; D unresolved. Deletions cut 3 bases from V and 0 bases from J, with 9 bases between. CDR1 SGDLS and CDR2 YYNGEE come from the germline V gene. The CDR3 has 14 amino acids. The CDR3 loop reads CASSAGPVNTEAFF. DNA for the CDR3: TGTGCCAGCAGCGCCGGTCCGGTGAACACTGAAGCTTTCTTT.

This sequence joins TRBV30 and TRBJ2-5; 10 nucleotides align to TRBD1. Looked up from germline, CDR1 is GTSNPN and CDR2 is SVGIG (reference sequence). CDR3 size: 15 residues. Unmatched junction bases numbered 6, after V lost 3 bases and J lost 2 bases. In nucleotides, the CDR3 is TGTGCCTGGAGGCAGGGACAGGGGCCTCAAGAGACCCAGTACTTC. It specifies CAWRQGQGPQETQYF.

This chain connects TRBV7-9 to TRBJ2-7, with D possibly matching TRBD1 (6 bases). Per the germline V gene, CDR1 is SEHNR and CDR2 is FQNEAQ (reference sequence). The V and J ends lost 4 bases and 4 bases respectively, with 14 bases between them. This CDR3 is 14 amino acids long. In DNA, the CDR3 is TGTGCCAGCAGCTCCTCCGGGACAACATACGAGCAGTACTTC. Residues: CASSSSGTTYEQYF.

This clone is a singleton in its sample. CDR3 in DNA: TGTGCCACGTCCGGGACCAAAAACATTCAGTACTTC. Amino acid sequence: CATSGTKNIQYF. The genes are TRBV28 and TRBJ2-4; D perhaps matches TRBD2 (5 bases). Trimming stripped 10 bases from V and 2 bases from J, with 9 bases between. Germline lookup yields CDR1 MDHEN and CDR2 SYDVKM. This CDR3 has 12 residues.

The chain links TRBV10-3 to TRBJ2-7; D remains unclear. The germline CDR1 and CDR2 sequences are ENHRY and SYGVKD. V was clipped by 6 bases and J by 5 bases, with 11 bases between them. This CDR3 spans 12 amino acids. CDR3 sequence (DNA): TGTGCCATCAGCCCCACAGAGAACGAGCAGTACTTC. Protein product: CAISPTENEQYF.

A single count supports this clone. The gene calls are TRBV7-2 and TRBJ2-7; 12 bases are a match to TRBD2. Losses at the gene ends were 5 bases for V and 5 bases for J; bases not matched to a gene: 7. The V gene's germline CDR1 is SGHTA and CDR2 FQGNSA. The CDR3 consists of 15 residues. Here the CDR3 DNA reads TGTGCCAGCAGCAGCCTAGCGGGAGGGATCAACGAGCAGTACTTC. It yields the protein CASSSLAGGINEQYF.

CDR3 in DNA: TGCAGTGCTAGAGATTTTCCTGAAGCTTTCTTT. Its protein product is CSARDFPEAFF. The rearrangement links TRBV20-1 to TRBJ1-1; D is uncertain. V was pared by 0 bases and J by 6 bases, with 5 bases between. Germline assignment: CDR1 DFQATT and CDR2 SNEGSKA (reference sequence). The CDR3 sequence is 11 residues long.

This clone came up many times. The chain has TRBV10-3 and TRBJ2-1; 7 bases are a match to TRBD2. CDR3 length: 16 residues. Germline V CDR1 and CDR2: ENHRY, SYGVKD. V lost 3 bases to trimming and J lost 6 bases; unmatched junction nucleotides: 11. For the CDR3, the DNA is TGTGCCATCAGTGACCCTGAAGCGGGGAAACTCAATGAGCAGTTCTTC. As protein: CAISDPEAGKLNEQFF.

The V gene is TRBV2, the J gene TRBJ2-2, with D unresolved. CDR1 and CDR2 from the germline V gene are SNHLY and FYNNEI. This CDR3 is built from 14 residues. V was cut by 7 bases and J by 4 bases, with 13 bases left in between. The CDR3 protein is CASMAGRTTGELFF. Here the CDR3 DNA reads TGTGCCAGCATGGCCGGCAGGACCACCGGGGAGCTGTTTTTT.

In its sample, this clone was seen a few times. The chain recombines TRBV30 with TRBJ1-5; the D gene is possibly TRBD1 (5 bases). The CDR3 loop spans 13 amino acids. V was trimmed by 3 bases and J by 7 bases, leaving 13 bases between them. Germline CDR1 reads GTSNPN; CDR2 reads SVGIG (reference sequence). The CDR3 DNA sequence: TGTGCCTGGAGGGGCAGGCGGGACCAGCCCCAGCATTTT. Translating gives CAWRGRRDQPQHF.

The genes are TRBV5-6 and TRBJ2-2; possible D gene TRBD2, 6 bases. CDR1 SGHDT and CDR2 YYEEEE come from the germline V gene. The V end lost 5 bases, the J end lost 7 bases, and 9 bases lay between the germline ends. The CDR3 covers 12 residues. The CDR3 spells CASRPGLGELFF. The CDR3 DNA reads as TGTGCCAGCAGGCCGGGACTCGGGGAGCTGTTTTTT.

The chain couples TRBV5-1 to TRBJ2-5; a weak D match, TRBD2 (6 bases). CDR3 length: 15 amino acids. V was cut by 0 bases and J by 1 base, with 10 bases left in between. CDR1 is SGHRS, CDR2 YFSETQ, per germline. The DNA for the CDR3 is TGCGCCAGCAGCTTGGTGACGGGACTCCAAGAGACCCAGTACTTC. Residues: CASSLVTGLQETQYF.

The CDR3 sequence is CASSRSGGPEETQYF. The CDR3 nucleotides are TGTGCCAGTAGTAGATCCGGCGGGCCCGAAGAGACCCAGTACTTC. This chain uses TRBV19 with TRBJ2-5, with D possibly TRBD2 on 5 matching bases. The CDR3 runs to 15 residues. CDR1 is LNHDA, CDR2 SQIVND, per germline (reference sequence). The V end lost 4 bases, the J end lost 3 bases, and 15 bases lay between the germline ends.

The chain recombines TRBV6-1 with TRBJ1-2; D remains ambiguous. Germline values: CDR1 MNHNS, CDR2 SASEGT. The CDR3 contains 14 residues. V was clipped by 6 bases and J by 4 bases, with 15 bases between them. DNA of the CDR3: TGTGCCAGCAGCTTCCCGGGGAGTTCCTATGGCTACACCTTC. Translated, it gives CASSFPGSSYGYTF.

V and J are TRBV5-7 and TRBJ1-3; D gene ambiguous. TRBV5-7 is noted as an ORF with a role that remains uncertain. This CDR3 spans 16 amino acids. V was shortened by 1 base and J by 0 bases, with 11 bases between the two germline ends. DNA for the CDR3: TGTGCCAGCAGCTTGTGGCACCGGGACTCTGGAAACACCATATATTTT. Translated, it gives CASSLWHRDSGNTIYF.

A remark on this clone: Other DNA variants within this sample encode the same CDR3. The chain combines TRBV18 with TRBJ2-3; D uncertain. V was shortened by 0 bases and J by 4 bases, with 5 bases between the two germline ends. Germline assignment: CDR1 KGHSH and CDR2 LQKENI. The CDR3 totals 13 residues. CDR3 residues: CASSPPSADTQYF. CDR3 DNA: TGTGCCAGCTCACCACCCAGCGCAGATACGCAGTATTTT.

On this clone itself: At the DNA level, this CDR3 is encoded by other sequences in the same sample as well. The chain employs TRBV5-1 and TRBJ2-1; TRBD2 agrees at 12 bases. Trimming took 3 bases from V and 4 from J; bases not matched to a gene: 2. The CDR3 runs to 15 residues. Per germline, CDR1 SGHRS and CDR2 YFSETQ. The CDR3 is CASSSTSGGYNEQFF. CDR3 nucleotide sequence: TGCGCCAGCAGCTCGACTAGCGGGGGTTACAATGAGCAGTTCTTC.

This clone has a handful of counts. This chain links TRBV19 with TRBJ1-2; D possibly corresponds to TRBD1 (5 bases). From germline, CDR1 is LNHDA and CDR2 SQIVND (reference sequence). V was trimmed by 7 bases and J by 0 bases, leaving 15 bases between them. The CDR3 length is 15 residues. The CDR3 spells CASTPRGAANYGYTF. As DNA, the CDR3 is TGTGCCAGTACCCCTCGCGGGGCAGCTAACTATGGCTACACCTTC.

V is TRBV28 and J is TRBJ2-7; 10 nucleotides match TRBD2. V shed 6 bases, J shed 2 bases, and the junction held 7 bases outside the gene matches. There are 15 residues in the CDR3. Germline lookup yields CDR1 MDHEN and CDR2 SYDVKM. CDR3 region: CASRLAGGFTYEQYF. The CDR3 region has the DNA TGTGCCAGCAGGTTAGCGGGGGGCTTTACCTACGAGCAGTACTTC.

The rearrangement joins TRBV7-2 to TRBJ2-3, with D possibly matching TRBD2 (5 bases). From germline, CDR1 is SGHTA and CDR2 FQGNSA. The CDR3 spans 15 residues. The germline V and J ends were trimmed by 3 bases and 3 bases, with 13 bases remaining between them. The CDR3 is CASSLIERGTDTQYF. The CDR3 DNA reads TGTGCCAGCAGCTTGATCGAGAGAGGGACAGATACGCAGTATTTT.

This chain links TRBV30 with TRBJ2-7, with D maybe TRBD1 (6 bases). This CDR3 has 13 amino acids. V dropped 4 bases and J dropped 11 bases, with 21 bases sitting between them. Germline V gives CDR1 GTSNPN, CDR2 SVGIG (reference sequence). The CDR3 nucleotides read TGTGCCTGGACTCCGAAACAGGGTCTACGAAAGTACTTC. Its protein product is CAWTPKQGLRKYF.

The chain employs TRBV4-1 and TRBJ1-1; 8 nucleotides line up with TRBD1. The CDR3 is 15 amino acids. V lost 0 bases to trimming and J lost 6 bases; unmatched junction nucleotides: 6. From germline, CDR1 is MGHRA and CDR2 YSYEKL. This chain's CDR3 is CASSQENRGWAEAFF. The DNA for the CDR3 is TGCGCCAGCAGCCAAGAGAACAGGGGGTGGGCTGAAGCTTTCTTT.

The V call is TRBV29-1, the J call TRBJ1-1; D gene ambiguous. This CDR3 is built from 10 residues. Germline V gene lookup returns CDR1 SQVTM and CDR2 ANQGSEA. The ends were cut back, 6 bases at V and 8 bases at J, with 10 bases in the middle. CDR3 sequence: CSVDSGEAFF. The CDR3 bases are TGCAGCGTCGACTCCGGGGAAGCTTTCTTT.

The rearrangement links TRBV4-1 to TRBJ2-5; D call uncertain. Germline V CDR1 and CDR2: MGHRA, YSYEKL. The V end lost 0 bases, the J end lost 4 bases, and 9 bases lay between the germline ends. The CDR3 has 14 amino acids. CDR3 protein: CASSQDGLGETQYF. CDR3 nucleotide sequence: TGCGCCAGCAGCCAAGACGGGTTGGGAGAGACCCAGTACTTC.

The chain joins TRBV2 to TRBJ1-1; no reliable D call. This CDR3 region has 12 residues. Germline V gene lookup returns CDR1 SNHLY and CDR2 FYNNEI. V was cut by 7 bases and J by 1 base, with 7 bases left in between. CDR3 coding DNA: TGTGCCAGCAAGGCCGGGAACACTGAAGCTTTCTTT. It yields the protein CASKAGNTEAFF. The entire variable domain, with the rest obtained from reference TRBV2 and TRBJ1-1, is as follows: EPEVTQTPSHQVTQMGQEVILRCVPISNHLYFYWYRQILGQKVEFLVSFYNNEISEKSEIFDDQFSVERPDGSNFTLKIRSTKLEDSAMYFCASKAGNTEAFFGQGTRLTVV.

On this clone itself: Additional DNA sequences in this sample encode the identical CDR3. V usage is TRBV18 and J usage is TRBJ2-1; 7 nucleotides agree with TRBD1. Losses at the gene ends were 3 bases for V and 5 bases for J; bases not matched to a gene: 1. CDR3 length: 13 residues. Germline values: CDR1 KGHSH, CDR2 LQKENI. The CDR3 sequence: CASSPGQNNEQFF. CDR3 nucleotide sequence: TGTGCCAGCTCACCGGGACAGAACAATGAGCAGTTCTTC.

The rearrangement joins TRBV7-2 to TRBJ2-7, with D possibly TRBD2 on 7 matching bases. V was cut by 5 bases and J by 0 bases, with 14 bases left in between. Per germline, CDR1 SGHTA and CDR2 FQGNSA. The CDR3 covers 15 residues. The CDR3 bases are TGTGCCAGCAGCCCCTGGGGGGGGGCCTCCTACGAGCAGTACTTC. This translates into CASSPWGGASYEQYF.

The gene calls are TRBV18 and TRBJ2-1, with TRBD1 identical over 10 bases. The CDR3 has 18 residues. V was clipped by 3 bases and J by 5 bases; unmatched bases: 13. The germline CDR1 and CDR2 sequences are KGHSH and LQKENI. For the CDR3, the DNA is TGTGCCAGCTCACCGGGACAGGGGAGCCCCTCAATAAACAATGAGCAGTTCTTC. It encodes CASSPGQGSPSINNEQFF.